The 9 T cell receptor beta chains below were found in one sample sequenced in a study of CD8 T cells in ankylosing spondylitis. Study conclusions and caveats: What seemed typical of ankylosing spondylitis blood was a TCR beta motif built from about 8 highly homologous variants.

Each CDR3 protein gets one entry after TCRdb re-called the 5' RACE reads with MiXCR. The table shows about 200,000 distinct CDR3 sequences, with around 7.9% occurring only once. These receptors are not linked to any known antigen. Sequenced: blood, either unsorted or a sorted T cell fraction (not recorded which). The receptors shown here come from a male donor with ankylosing spondylitis.

There are many counts of this clonotype. This rearrangement joins TRBV10-3 to TRBJ1-2, with D possibly matching TRBD1 (6 bases). Germline V lookup: CDR1 ENHRY, CDR2 SYGVKD. CDR3 size: 15 residues. Trimming stripped 8 bases from V and 0 bases from J, with 16 bases between. This chain's CDR3 is CAIEQGLGPNYGYTF. The DNA for the CDR3 is TGTGCCATCGAACAGGGTTTGGGTCCTAACTATGGCTACACCTTC.

This clonotype was observed many times. The chain employs TRBV28 and TRBJ2-2, with D possibly being TRBD1 (5 bases). In germline, CDR1 is MDHEN, CDR2 SYDVKM. The CDR3 runs to 12 residues. Between the trimmed V and J ends, which lost 5 bases and 7 bases, there was a span of 8 bases. The CDR3 loop is CASSHGHGELFF. DNA for the CDR3: TGTGCCAGCAGTCATGGACACGGGGAGCTGTTTTTT.

This clonotype was picked up many times. V usage is TRBV27 and J usage is TRBJ2-2; D uncertain. V lost 7 bases and J lost 1, with 19 bases in between. The V gene's germline CDR1 is MNHEY and CDR2 SMNVEV (reference sequence). The CDR3 runs to 17 residues. CDR3 sequence reads: CASNPFQVAQNTGELFF. The CDR3 DNA follows: TGTGCCAGCAACCCCTTCCAGGTAGCCCAGAACACCGGGGAGCTGTTTTTT.

This clonotype was counted ten times or more. The rearrangement links TRBV29-1 to TRBJ2-5, with a possible D match to TRBD1 (6 bases). With 6 bases removed from V and 3 bases from J, the gap between germline ends came to 11 bases. Germline lookup yields CDR1 SQVTM and CDR2 ANQGSEA. The CDR3 is 12 amino acids. The CDR3 coding sequence is TGCAGCGTCCAGGACAGAAAAGAGACCCAGTACTTC. Translated: CSVQDRKETQYF.

This clonotype was seen at least ten times. V usage is TRBV7-2 and J usage is TRBJ2-5; TRBD2 matches 11 bases. The germline V gene has CDR1 SGHTA and CDR2 FQGNSA. With V trimmed by 4 bases and J by 5 bases, 9 bases remained unmatched. This CDR3 has 16 amino acids. CDR3 sequence reads: CASSSIAGGPEETQYF. CDR3 nucleotide sequence: TGTGCCAGCAGCTCAATAGCGGGAGGGCCGGAGGAGACCCAGTACTTC. Full variable domain (remainder filled in from reference TRBV7-2 and TRBJ2-5): GAGVSQSPSNKVTEKGKDVELRCDPISGHTALYWYRQSLGQGLEFLIYFQGNSAPDKSGLPSDRFSAERTGGSVSTLTIQRTQQEDSAVYLCASSSIAGGPEETQYFGPGTRLLVL.

In this sample, this clonotype turned up a few times. The genes are TRBV21-1 and TRBJ2-2; the D segment call TRBD1 is taken from the table without a DNA check. TRBV21-1 is annotated as a pseudogene. The length of the CDR3 is 16 residues. The chain's CDR3 is CASSRTQGSDTGELFF. The CDR3 DNA is TGTGCCAGCAGCAGGACCCAGGGGAGCGACACCGGGGAGCTGTTTTTT.

The sample holds many counts of this clonotype. This sequence joins TRBV27 and TRBJ2-3; 7 bases map to TRBD2. This CDR3 has 15 amino acids. V was clipped by 2 bases and J by 4 bases; unmatched bases: 6. Germline V gene lookup returns CDR1 MNHEY and CDR2 SMNVEV (reference sequence). The CDR3 sequence is CASSLAGVIADTQYF. In nucleotides, the CDR3 is TGTGCCAGCAGTTTAGCGGGGGTAATTGCAGATACGCAGTATTTT.

Ten or more counts support this clonotype. The gene calls are TRBV6-2 or TRBV6-3 and TRBJ2-5; D gene unclear. CDR1 and CDR2 from the germline V gene are MNHEY and SVGEGT. Trimming pared 2 bases from V and 5 bases from J, leaving 9 bases between. This CDR3 has 13 amino acids. CDR3 sequence reads: CASSYLGGETQYF. The CDR3 region has the DNA TGTGCCAGCAGTTACCTGGGTGGGGAGACCCAGTACTTC.

The sample holds a few counts of this clonotype. The chain links TRBV7-2 to TRBJ2-1; no firm D call. CDR1 is SGHTA, CDR2 FQGNSA, per germline. CDR3 size: 12 residues. Trimming removed 5 bases at V and 15 bases at J, with 17 bases between. The CDR3, as DNA: TGTGCCAGCAGCCCAGGTACCGAAGAGAGGTTCTTC. Protein sequence: CASSPGTEERFF.